The rows below give T cell receptor beta chains drawn from one sample of a study of cytomegalovirus exposure and HLA in healthy donors. Produced via immunoSEQ multiplex PCR; TCRdb's table is partial and in-frame only. The sample yields around 150,000 clones, 82% seen once. The sample was PBMCs. Receptors were obtained from a man aged 25-40 years in good health and CMV-seropositive. Both conserved end residues are part of each CDR3. Fields, in order: V gene, J gene, CDR3 protein.

TRBV2	TRBJ1-5	CASSDRTGGFSNQPQHF
TRBV27	TRBJ2-3	CASSPLGGQGTDTQYF
TRBV14	TRBJ2-3	CASSQLAGAPTNTQYF
TRBV19	TRBJ2-2	CASSPGTGGFGELFF
TRBV25-1	TRBJ2-7	CASSEAVSGTSYEQYF
TRBV30	TRBJ1-6	CAWSTWTGAGNSPLHF
TRBV11-2	TRBJ2-5	CASSLQGQGNQETQYF
TRBV28	TRBJ2-3	CASRAGGDTDTQYF
TRBV13	TRBJ2-1	CASAAGPLSYNEQFF
TRBV6-5	TRBJ1-2	CASSEHPQYGYTF
TRBV4-1	TRBJ2-3	CASSQDPSGGTTDTQYF
TRBV19	TRBJ2-1	CASRSSGGYNEQFF
TRBV6-6	TRBJ2-5	CASGGMQETQYF
TRBV19	TRBJ1-2	CASSQGLDRAYGYTF
TRBV11-3	TRBJ1-3	CASSLGGTENTIYF
TRBV28	TRBJ2-1	CAAAGTGVNEQFF
TRBV28	TRBJ2-7	CASSFAGPVDEQYF
TRBV9	TRBJ1-3	CASSAGTGGGNTIYF
TRBV30	TRBJ2-3	CAWSPGSRSAQYF
TRBV5-5	TRBJ1-3	CASSPDSSGNTIYF
TRBV21-1	TRBJ1-4	CASSGKVAGSNEKLFF
TRBV19	TRBJ2-7	CASSLGQGPYEQYF
TRBV2	TRBJ2-7	CASTSDAYEQYF
TRBV7-7	TRBJ2-3	CASSLSASGGQDTQYF
TRBV18	TRBJ2-2	CASSPFGQTSNTGELFF
TRBV18	TRBJ1-2	CASSPRTGGDYGYTF
TRBV9	TRBJ2-3	CASSALGTSGTGDTQYF
TRBV9	TRBJ1-3	CASSPRTVGNTIYF
TRBV7-9	TRBJ1-1	CASRGYTEAFF
TRBV7-9	TRBJ1-2	CASSPTGSTAGYTF